Listed here are 25 T cell receptor beta chains from one sample, sequenced in a study of T-cell memory formation after mild COVID-19. TCRdb passed the 5' RACE reads through MiXCR, listing each CDR3 protein once. The profile covers roughly 340,000 distinct CDR3 sequences, with around 20% appearing a single time and roughly a fifth taken by the ten largest. The sequencing sample was made of PBMCs or a T cell subset sorted from them (not recorded which). The source is a man younger than 30 who had mild COVID-19 (a few samples of this study predate the infection). Cell type and time point are not known.

The chain links TRBV29-1 to TRBJ2-5; 12 bases are shared with TRBD1. In germline, CDR1 is SQVTM, CDR2 ANQGSEA. J was trimmed by 4 bases and V by 6 bases; bases with no gene match: 6. The CDR3 contains 14 residues. The chain's CDR3 is CSVRDRGRGETQYF. CDR3 nucleotide sequence: TGCAGCGTCAGGGACAGGGGGCGGGGAGAGACCCAGTACTTC.

This clonotype was detected many times. V and J are TRBV4-1 and TRBJ1-2; 8 bases line up with TRBD1. The CDR3 is 14 amino acids. In germline, CDR1 is MGHRA, CDR2 YSYEKL. Losses at the gene ends were 1 base for V and 4 bases for J; bases not matched to a gene: 2. In DNA, the CDR3 is TGCGCCAGCAGCCAAGCGGGACAGGTCTATGGCTACACCTTC. It encodes CASSQAGQVYGYTF.

This clonotype has a handful of counts. The genes are TRBV18 and TRBJ1-2; 8 bases match TRBD1. The CDR3 length is 13 residues. Trimming cost V 3 bases and J 8 bases; bases outside gene matches: 5. From germline, CDR1 is KGHSH and CDR2 LQKENI. As DNA, the CDR3 is TGTGCCAGCTCACCTACAGGGGGGGACGGCTACACCTTC. It translates to CASSPTGGDGYTF.

Ten or more counts support this clonotype. The chain links TRBV6-2 or TRBV6-3 to TRBJ2-2; D is perhaps TRBD2 (6 bases). Germline V gene lookup returns CDR1 MNHEY and CDR2 SVGEGT. This CDR3 is 16 amino acids long. Trimming removed 2 bases at V and 0 bases at J, with 10 bases between. The DNA of the CDR3 is TGTGCCAGCAGTTACCGGGGGAGAACGAACACCGGGGAGCTGTTTTTT. Amino acids: CASSYRGRTNTGELFF.

This clonotype was detected many times. The chain employs TRBV6-2 or TRBV6-3 and TRBJ2-5; 12 nucleotides line up with TRBD2. This CDR3 contains 13 residues. V lost 10 bases to trimming and J lost 5 bases; unmatched junction nucleotides: 5. Germline V gives CDR1 MNHEY, CDR2 SVGEGT. The CDR3 sequence is CATRLAGDETQYF. In DNA, the CDR3 is TGTGCCACCCGACTAGCGGGGGACGAGACCCAGTACTTC.

This clonotype was counted only a few times. The chain recombines TRBV5-1 with TRBJ2-5; D perhaps matches TRBD1 (5 bases). Germline lookup yields CDR1 SGHRS and CDR2 YFSETQ. V was clipped by 0 bases and J by 6 bases, with 18 bases between them. The length of the CDR3 is 16 residues. The CDR3 spells CASSLVYRPLPQTQYF. The DNA for the CDR3 is TGCGCCAGCAGCTTGGTTTACAGGCCGCTACCCCAGACCCAGTACTTC.

This clonotype was picked up a small number of times. The chain has TRBV3-1 and TRBJ1-5, with 8 nucleotides matching TRBD1. Germline V gene data show CDR1 as LGHDT and CDR2 as YNNKEL (reference sequence). V shed 7 bases, J shed 0 bases, and the junction held 2 bases outside the gene matches. The CDR3 is 14 amino acids. The CDR3 sequence is CASTDRDSNQPQHF. The CDR3 DNA follows: TGTGCCAGCACGGACAGGGATAGCAATCAGCCCCAGCATTTT.

The rearrangement joins TRBV7-3 to TRBJ2-3; D might be TRBD2 (6 bases). V shed 5 bases and J shed 2 bases, with 17 bases lying between them. The CDR3 totals 16 residues. CDR1 is SGHTA and CDR2 is FQGTGA in the germline V gene. CDR3 nucleotides: TGTGCCAGCAGCAAAACGTCCGGAGGGCCCACAGATACGCAGTATTTT. It is translated as CASSKTSGGPTDTQYF.

This clonotype was found once. CDR3 bases: TGCGCCAGCAGCCACGGACTAGGGAATCAGCCCCAGCATTTT. Translated, it gives CASSHGLGNQPQHF. The chain has TRBV4-3 and TRBJ1-5, with no clear D. This CDR3 contains 14 residues. The germline V and J ends were trimmed by 3 bases and 4 bases, with 10 bases remaining between them. Germline V gives CDR1 LGHNA, CDR2 YSLEER.

The chain employs TRBV24-1 and TRBJ2-1; D gene unclear. The CDR3 length is 12 residues. CDR1 and CDR2 from the germline V gene are KGHDR and SFDVKD. V was cut by 2 bases and J by 7 bases, with 5 bases left in between. The CDR3 loop reads CATSDSRNEQFF. CDR3 bases: TGTGCCACCAGTGATTCGAGGAATGAGCAGTTCTTC.

This clonotype was counted a few times. The chain joins TRBV20-1 to TRBJ2-4, with TRBD2 matching over 10 bases. The length of the CDR3 is 17 residues. Trimming took 3 bases from V and 0 from J; bases not matched to a gene: 8. Per germline, CDR1 DFQATT and CDR2 SNEGSKA (reference sequence). The CDR3 DNA reads as TGCAGTGCTAGTTGGACTAGCGGAACCTTAGCCAAAAACATTCAGTACTTC. Amino acid sequence: CSASWTSGTLAKNIQYF.

This clonotype was detected a few times. The V gene is TRBV7-2, the J gene TRBJ2-7; TRBD2 aligns across 8 bases. The CDR3 has 13 residues. The trim removed 6 bases at V and 3 bases at J, leaving 4 bases unmatched. Germline V gene sequence: CDR1 SGHTA, CDR2 FQGNSA. The CDR3 DNA sequence: TGTGCCAGCAGTCCGGCGGGGGGCTACGAGCAGTACTTC. Amino acids: CASSPAGGYEQYF.

The V call is TRBV20-1, the J call TRBJ2-3; D tentatively reads TRBD1 or TRBD2 (6 bases each). Germline CDR1 and CDR2: DFQATT and SNEGSKA (reference sequence). Trimming cost V 4 bases and J 7 bases, with 18 bases left between them. The CDR3 loop spans 14 amino acids. The CDR3 region has the DNA TGCAGTGCTATAACAGGGACTGGCGTGAATACGCAGTATTTT. It translates to CSAITGTGVNTQYF.

This clonotype was counted at least ten times. CDR3 loop: CASSFTPETYEQYF. The CDR3 DNA reads TGCGCCAGCAGCTTCACACCGGAGACCTACGAGCAGTACTTC. The chain combines TRBV5-1 with TRBJ2-7, with D uncertain. Germline values: CDR1 SGHRS, CDR2 YFSETQ. This CDR3 has 14 amino acids. The germline V and J ends were trimmed by 2 bases and 2 bases, with 11 bases remaining between them. The entire variable domain, with the rest obtained from reference TRBV5-1 and TRBJ2-7, is as follows: KAGVTQTPRYLIKTRGQQVTLSCSPISGHRSVSWYQQTPGQGLQFLFEYFSETQRNKGNFPGRFSGRQFSNSRSEMNVSTLELGDSALYLCASSFTPETYEQYFGPGTRLTVT.

The chain uses TRBV15 and TRBJ1-2, with D tentatively TRBD1 (5 bases). The germline V gene encodes CDR1 LNHNV and CDR2 YYDKDF (reference sequence). CDR3 length: 14 residues. The V end lost 4 bases, the J end lost 7 bases, and 16 bases lay between the germline ends. CDR3 nucleotide sequence: TGTGCCACCAGCACGCGGTGGGCAGGGCTTGGCTACACCTTC. It translates to CATSTRWAGLGYTF.

This clonotype was observed a handful of times. The V and J genes are TRBV2 and TRBJ2-7; TRBD2 agrees at 10 bases. Germline loops: CDR1 SNHLY, CDR2 FYNNEI. The ends lost 2 bases at V and 4 bases at J; junction bases unmatched: 5. The CDR3 covers 15 residues. In DNA form, the CDR3 reads TGTGCCAGCAGTGAAAGCAGCGGGGGGGTATACGAGCAGTACTTC. Translating gives CASSESSGGVYEQYF. The complete variable domain, with remaining parts taken from reference TRBV2 and TRBJ2-7, reads EPEVTQTPSHQVTQMGQEVILRCVPISNHLYFYWYRQILGQKVEFLVSFYNNEISEKSEIFDDQFSVERPDGSNFTLKIRSTKLEDSAMYFCASSESSGGVYEQYFGPGTRLTVT.

This clonotype was recorded a few times. The chain recombines TRBV6-5 with TRBJ2-3, with a possible D match to TRBD1 (6 bases). V was trimmed by 5 bases and J by 4 bases, leaving 10 bases between them. CDR3 length: 13 residues. Germline V gives CDR1 MNHEY, CDR2 SVGAGI. The CDR3 sequence: CASSRTEADTQYF. The CDR3 DNA is TGTGCCAGCAGTCGGACAGAGGCAGATACGCAGTATTTT.

This clonotype was seen a handful of times. One end of the junction varies from germline; a read error may be responsible. The chain combines TRBV5-1 with TRBJ1-5; D perhaps matches TRBD1 (5 bases). CDR3 length equals 13 residues. The germline V gene has CDR1 SGHRS and CDR2 YFSETQ. The CDR3 is CASSLGPGSPQHF. CDR3 nucleotides: TGCGCCAGCAGTTTGGGGCCCGGTTCGCCCCAGCATTTT.

The chain joins TRBV7-6 to TRBJ1-1; D unclear. The CDR3 has 15 residues. The V end lost 2 bases, the J end lost 0 bases, and 10 bases lay between the germline ends. CDR1 SGHVS and CDR2 FNYEAQ come from the germline V gene. In nucleotides, the CDR3 is TGTGCCAGCAGCTTAAATCCAGATATGAACACTGAAGCTTTCTTT. Its translation: CASSLNPDMNTEAFF.

The chain joins TRBV6-5 to TRBJ1-1; D uncertain. The CDR3 loop spans 15 amino acids. Trimming left V 1 base short and J 3 bases short, with 12 bases between. CDR1 and CDR2 (germline): MNHEY, SVGAGI. The CDR3 loop reads CASSYFYQGHTEAFF. The CDR3 region has the DNA TGTGCCAGCAGTTACTTCTACCAAGGGCACACTGAAGCTTTCTTT.

This clonotype was observed a handful of times. V is TRBV20-1 and J is TRBJ1-5, with D uncertain. Between the trimmed V and J ends, which lost 6 bases and 5 bases, there was a span of 14 bases. Germline assignment: CDR1 DFQATT and CDR2 SNEGSKA (reference sequence). The CDR3 has 13 amino acids. The CDR3 DNA is TGCAGTGCGCCCGGGAACTGGTATCAGCCCCAGCATTTT. It codes for CSAPGNWYQPQHF.

The J gene is TRBJ2-5, the V gene TRBV12-5; D unclear. The germline V gene has CDR1 LGHNT and CDR2 FRNRAP. CDR3 length: 16 amino acids. Trimming removed 1 base at V and 0 bases at J, with 12 bases between. The CDR3 region has the DNA TGTGCTAGTGGTTTGGCCGATACAGCTTACCAAGAGACCCAGTACTTC. This encodes CASGLADTAYQETQYF.

The chain has TRBV5-1 and TRBJ1-5, with 8 bases fitting TRBD1. The germline V gene encodes CDR1 SGHRS and CDR2 YFSETQ. The CDR3 loop spans 14 amino acids. With V trimmed by 0 bases and J by 8 bases, 4 bases remained unmatched. The CDR3 region has the DNA TGCGCCAGCAGCTTGGAACAGGGGGGGAAGCCCCAGCATTTT. Translated: CASSLEQGGKPQHF.

A few counts support this clonotype. This chain links TRBV19 with TRBJ1-2; D ambiguous. Germline lookup yields CDR1 LNHDA and CDR2 SQIVND (reference sequence). CDR3 length: 15 amino acids. V was cut by 6 bases and J by 9 bases, with 23 bases left in between. In DNA, the CDR3 is TGTGCCAGTAGGAATCTCCCGACGGACCTATCTCGCTACACCTTC. Its translation: CASRNLPTDLSRYTF. Drawing the rest from reference TRBV19 and TRBJ1-2, the complete variable domain is DGGITQSPKYLFRKEGQNVTLSCEQNLNHDAMYWYRQDPGQGLRLIYYSQIVNDFQKGDIAEGYSVSREKKESFPLTVTSAQKNPTAFYLCASRNLPTDLSRYTFGSGTRLTVV.

The chain carries TRBV6-5 and TRBJ1-2; D remains unclear. The CDR3 totals 13 residues. CDR1 and CDR2 (germline): MNHEY, SVGAGI. V lost 6 bases, J lost 8 bases, and 16 bases lay in between. Here the CDR3 reads CASRTLKTIGYTF. CDR3 bases: TGTGCCAGCAGGACCCTGAAAACAATAGGCTACACCTTC.